What follows are 5 T cell receptor beta chains derived from one specimen sequenced in a study of T cell responses to AZD1222 COVID-19 vaccine. Clones were sequenced by immunoSEQ multiplex PCR, and TCRdb holds only the in-frame ones, with some missing. The data show about 160,000 clones, approximately 92% seen once. The specimen comprised peripheral blood, sampled 28 days after the second AZD1222 dose. These receptor sequences come from an adult who received the AZD1222 COVID-19 vaccine.

The rearrangement joins TRBV6-6 to TRBJ1-5, with a tentative D call TRBD1 (6 bases). Per germline, CDR1 MNHNY and CDR2 SVGAGI (reference sequence). The CDR3 is 14 amino acids. Between the trimmed V and J ends, which lost 6 bases and 4 bases, there was a span of 13 bases. The CDR3 here is CASSFTGMNQPQHF. The CDR3 DNA reads as TGTGCCAGCAGCTTCACAGGGATGAATCAGCCCCAGCATTTT.

CDR3 nucleotide sequence: TGCGCCAGCACTAGAGAGGGACCTAGCACAGATACGCAGTATTTT. This encodes CASTREGPSTDTQYF. V and J are TRBV5-1 and TRBJ2-3; either TRBD1 or TRBD2 may fit D (5 bases each). CDR1 and CDR2 (germline): SGHRS, YFSETQ. The CDR3 has 15 amino acids. The V and J ends lost 6 bases and 0 bases respectively, with 14 bases between them.

The V call is TRBV6-1, the J call TRBJ1-1; no clear D. This CDR3 is 13 amino acids long. Trimming pared 2 bases from V and 7 bases from J, leaving 11 bases between. The V gene's germline CDR1 is MNHNS and CDR2 SASEGT. The CDR3 bases are TGTGCCAGCAGTGAATCGGGCCAGCTTGAAGCTTTCTTT. Translated: CASSESGQLEAFF.

CDR3 protein: CASSHRLAGDEQYF. The CDR3 region has the DNA TGCGCCAGCAGCCACCGACTAGCGGGAGACGAGCAGTACTTC. The chain links TRBV4-1 to TRBJ2-7; 12 bases fit TRBD2. The V segment lost 3 bases and the J segment 5 bases; nucleotides outside the gene matches: 2. Looked up from germline, CDR1 is MGHRA and CDR2 is YSYEKL. The CDR3 is 14 amino acids.

The chain has TRBV11-3 and TRBJ2-5; D is uncertain. The V gene lost 1 base and the J gene lost 2 bases, with 2 bases spanning the gap. The CDR3 consists of 12 residues. Germline CDR1 SGHNT, CDR2 YENEEA. The CDR3 DNA sequence: TGTGCCAGCAGCTTAGGTCAAGAGACCCAGTACTTC. It encodes CASSLGQETQYF.